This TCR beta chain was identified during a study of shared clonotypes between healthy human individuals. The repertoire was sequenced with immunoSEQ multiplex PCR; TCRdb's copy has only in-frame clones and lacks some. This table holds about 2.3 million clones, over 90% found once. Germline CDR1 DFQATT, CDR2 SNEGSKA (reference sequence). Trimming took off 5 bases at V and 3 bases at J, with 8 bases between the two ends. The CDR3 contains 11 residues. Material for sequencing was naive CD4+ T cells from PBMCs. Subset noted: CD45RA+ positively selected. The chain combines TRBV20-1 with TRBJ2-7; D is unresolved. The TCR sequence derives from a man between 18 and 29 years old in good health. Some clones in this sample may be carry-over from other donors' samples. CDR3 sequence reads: CSAVGRYEQYF. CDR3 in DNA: TGCAGTGCTGTGGGCCGCTACGAGCAGTACTTC.